Listed below are T cell receptor beta chains from one sample, sequenced in a study of radiotherapy plus CTLA-4 blockade in lung cancer. The protocol was immunoSEQ multiplex PCR, while the TCRdb copy is restricted to in-frame clones and leaves out a portion. Of about 45,000 clones in the sample, around 63% were seen once. The source was peripheral blood, collected from a patient treated with radiotherapy plus ipilimumab. These receptors were collected from a human donor with non-small cell lung cancer who had a partial response to radiotherapy plus ipilimumab. The CDR3 runs from the conserved cysteine through the conserved F or W. Each record gives: CDR3 length, D gene, V gene, J gene, clone size, CDR3 DNA, CDR3 protein. D genes are given only for firm matches. Rows may omit the clone size; those that give it use once, few, many or a size class.

>13|-|TRBV5-1|TRBJ2-5|-
TGCGCCAGCAGCAAGACTAGTGAAGAGACCCAGTACTTC
CASSKTSEETQYF
>15|TRBD1|TRBV15|TRBJ2-5|-
TGTGCCACCAGCGGCCCGGGACAGGGAGGAGAGACCCAGTACTTC
CATSGPGQGGETQYF
>16|-|TRBV18|TRBJ1-2|-
TGTGCCAGCTCACCCCAGTTAGGGGGTCCTAACTATGGCTACACCTTC
CASSPQLGGPNYGYTF
>15|TRBD1|TRBV7-2|TRBJ1-5|-
TGTGCCAGCAGCCCGACAGGGGGAGGCAATCAGCCCCAGCATTTT
CASSPTGGGNQPQHF
>15|TRBD1|TRBV5-5|TRBJ1-1|-
TGTGCCAGCAGCTTGCTGGGACAGCCTTCCACTGAAGCTTTCTTT
CASSLLGQPSTEAFF
>14|-|TRBV9|TRBJ2-5|few
TGTGCCAGCAGCGTAGAGGCTAGTGAAGAGACCCAGTACTTC
CASSVEASEETQYF
>15|-|TRBV9|TRBJ2-1|-
TGTGCCAGCAGCCCTGCTTACCTAGCGAGCAATGAGCAGTTCTTC
CASSPAYLASNEQFF
>13|-|TRBV6-6|TRBJ2-1|few
TGTGCCAGCAGTTACTCAGGCAGGCATGAGCAGTTCTTC
CASSYSGRHEQFF
>16|TRBD2|TRBV5-1|TRBJ2-2|once
TGCGCCAGCAGCATGGGACTACTCGCGAACACCGGGGAGCTGTTTTTT
CASSMGLLANTGELFF
>14|TRBD1|TRBV18|TRBJ2-1|-
TGTGCCAGCTCACCGGGACAGTGGGGCAATGAGCAGTTCTTC
CASSPGQWGNEQFF
>14|-|TRBV18|TRBJ2-5|few
TGTGCCAGCTCACCGTCAACTAGTCCGGAGACCCAGTACTTC
CASSPSTSPETQYF
>14|TRBD1|TRBV18|TRBJ1-6|-
TGTGCCAGCTCACCAGAGGGACAGGGGACACCCCTCCACTTT
CASSPEGQGTPLHF
>14|TRBD1|TRBV7-9|TRBJ1-1|-
TGTGCCAGCAGCTTAGGAGGCGGACAGGATAAAGCTTTCTTT
CASSLGGGQDKAFF
>12|-|TRBV19|TRBJ1-2|medium-sized
TGTGCCAGTAGTCAGACAGGCTATGGCTACACCTTC
CASSQTGYGYTF
>15|-|TRBV18|TRBJ1-2|-
TGTGCCAGCTCACCACCGGGGATGGGGGGACTTGGCTACACCTTC
CASSPPGMGGLGYTF
>16|TRBD1|TRBV6-6|TRBJ2-2|-
TGTGCCAGCAGGCTTGAGGGGACAGGGGCCACCGGGGAGCTGTTTTTT
CASRLEGTGATGELFF
>16|TRBD2|TRBV9|TRBJ2-3|few
TGTGCCAGCAGCGCAAAACTTACAACTAGCGGAGATACGCAGTATTTT
CASSAKLTTSGDTQYF
>14|TRBD1|TRBV7-2|TRBJ1-5|-
TGTGCCAGCAGCACCGGACAGGGGGGCCAGCCCCAGCATTTT
CASSTGQGGQPQHF
>14|TRBD1|TRBV7-9|TRBJ1-5|-
TGTGCCAGCAGCTTAGCAGGGGGCTATCAGCCCCAGCATTTT
CASSLAGGYQPQHF
>16|-|TRBV28|TRBJ2-1|-
TGTGCCAGCAGTTTACTAGGGGCGAACACCTACAATGAGCAGTTCTTC
CASSLLGANTYNEQFF
>14|-|TRBV14|TRBJ1-1|-
TGTGCCAGCAGCCATCGCGGCTACTACACTGAAGCTTTCTTT
CASSHRGYYTEAFF
>14|-|TRBV18|TRBJ2-1|-
TGTGCCAGCTCACCTTCGAGTCTTCCCCATGAGCAGTTCTTC
CASSPSSLPHEQFF
>18|-|TRBV27|TRBJ2-3|-
TGTGCCAGCAGTCCAGGGACAGGCATGAGCGGGGGGACAGATACGCAGTATTTT
CASSPGTGMSGGTDTQYF
>12|-|TRBV29-1|TRBJ2-7|few
TGCAGCGTGGCAGGGGAAGTCTACGAGCAGTACTTC
CSVAGEVYEQYF
>15|-|TRBV27|TRBJ1-5|few
TGTGCCAGCAGGTCGGGAGGGGGGGGTGGTCAGCCCCAGCATTTT
CASRSGGGGGQPQHF
>14|-|TRBV5-6|TRBJ2-2|-
TGTGCCAGCAGCATTAGTGAACCGACCGGGGAGCTGTTTTTT
CASSISEPTGELFF
>14|-|TRBV7-3|TRBJ2-2|-
TGTGCCAGCAAACAGGACAGGAACACCGGGGAGCTGTTTTTT
CASKQDRNTGELFF
>14|-|TRBV16|TRBJ1-2|-
TGTGCCAGCAGCCTCAGACAGGCGATCTATGGCTACACCTTC
CASSLRQAIYGYTF
>16|TRBD2|TRBV27|TRBJ2-7|-
TGTGCCAGCAGTTATGCTAGCGGGAGGGCCCCACGAGAGCAGTACTTC
CASSYASGRAPREQYF
>15|-|TRBV19|TRBJ1-2|few
TGTGCCAGTAGAGACTCAGGGAATTACCTGGGGGGCTACACCTTC
CASRDSGNYLGGYTF
>16|-|TRBV10-2|TRBJ2-5|-
TGCGCCAGCAGTGATCTTGGGAATAGCGGACAAGAGACCCAGTACTTC
CASSDLGNSGQETQYF
>15|TRBD2|TRBV7-2|TRBJ2-1|-
TGTGCCAGCAGCCGGACTAGCGGGGGACCCAATGAGCAGTTCTTC
CASSRTSGGPNEQFF
>15|TRBD1|TRBV19|TRBJ2-7|-
TGTGCCAGTAGTATCTTCGCCGGGACAGGGGATGAGCAGTACTTC
CASSIFAGTGDEQYF
>12|-|TRBV6-5|TRBJ2-1|-
TGTGCCATAGGGGGTCTAGGAAATGAGCAGTTCTTC
CAIGGLGNEQFF
>12|-|TRBV7-2|TRBJ1-5|-
TGTGCCAGCAGCCTACCCAATCAGCCCCAGCATTTT
CASSLPNQPQHF
>13|-|TRBV30|TRBJ2-1|-
TGTGCCTGGAGCCCTGGGCAACTCAATGAGCAGTTCTTC
CAWSPGQLNEQFF
>12|-|TRBV2|TRBJ2-3|-
TGTGCCAGCCAGCGGTCCACAGATACGCAGTATTTT
CASQRSTDTQYF
>16|TRBD2|TRBV5-4|TRBJ2-5|-
TGTGCCAGCAGCTTGGCCGGCGGGGGGGCTCAAGAGACCCAGTACTTC
CASSLAGGGAQETQYF
>14|-|TRBV4-3|TRBJ1-6|few
TGCGCCAGCAGCCAAGATCGGGGAAGTCTCCCCCTCCACTTT
CASSQDRGSLPLHF
>14|TRBD1|TRBV7-2|TRBJ1-3|few
TGTGCCAGCAGCTTTGGACAGGTGAGGAACACCATATATTTT
CASSFGQVRNTIYF
>12|TRBD2|TRBV2|TRBJ2-5|-
TGTGCCTCCGGGAGGAACCAAGAGACCCAGTACTTC
CASGRNQETQYF
>14|TRBD1|TRBV30|TRBJ1-1|-
TGTGCCTGGAGTTACAGGGGGGTGAACACTGAAGCTTTCTTT
CAWSYRGVNTEAFF
>17|-|TRBV4-1|TRBJ1-1|-
TGCGCCAGCAGCCAGGGGGCGGACATCGCCTATAACTCTGAAGCTTTCTTT
CASSQGADIAYNSEAFF
>14|-|TRBV11-1|TRBJ2-2|few
TGTGCCAGCAGCCTAACGACTCCGCCCGGGGAGCTGTTTTTT
CASSLTTPPGELFF
>13|-|TRBV27|TRBJ1-5|few
TGTGCCAGCAGCCCCGGACAAGGGCGGCCCCAGCATTTT
CASSPGQGRPQHF
>13|TRBD1|TRBV5-4|TRBJ2-5|-
TGTGCCAGCAGCCGGGACAGCCGAGAGACCCAGTACTTC
CASSRDSRETQYF
>16|TRBD2|TRBV5-8|TRBJ2-1|once
TGTGCCAGCAGCGGCGGTGGAGGAGCGGGAGAGTTAGAGCAGTTCTTC
CASSGGGGAGELEQFF
>14|TRBD1|TRBV27|TRBJ2-7|many
TGTGCCAGCGGGCCCGCAGACAGGGCAGCCGAGCAGTACTTC
CASGPADRAAEQYF
>14|TRBD1|TRBV30|TRBJ1-6|-
TGTGCCTGGAGTAGGACAGGCCCTAATTCACCCCTCCACTTT
CAWSRTGPNSPLHF
>16|-|TRBV5-1|TRBJ2-5|once
TGCGCCAGCAGCTTGGGCCTCCGGGACTTACAAGAGACCCAGTACTTC
CASSLGLRDLQETQYF
>15|TRBD2|TRBV19|TRBJ2-7|-
TGTGCCACCTCCTCTAGCGGGAGGGCGCCCTACGAGCAGTACTTC
CATSSSGRAPYEQYF
>14|TRBD1|TRBV5-8|TRBJ1-6|few
TGTGCCAGCAGTTATACAGGGGACAATTCACCCCTCCACTTT
CASSYTGDNSPLHF
>13|-|TRBV7-2|TRBJ2-2|-
TGTGCCAGCAGCCCCTCTACCTACGGGGAGCTGTTTTTT
CASSPSTYGELFF
>16|TRBD1|TRBV19|TRBJ2-3|-
TGTGCCAGTAGTATCGCCGGAGACAGGGGGCCAGATACGCAGTATTTT
CASSIAGDRGPDTQYF
>15|TRBD2|TRBV6-1|TRBJ2-2|-
TGTGCCAGCAGTGTGAGCGGGAGGGGAACCGGGGAGCTGTTTTTT
CASSVSGRGTGELFF
>16|TRBD2|TRBV5-4|TRBJ2-7|few
TGTGCCAGCAGCCTCCCGGGAGCGGGAGGGTTCTACGAGCAGTACTTC
CASSLPGAGGFYEQYF
>13|-|TRBV11-1|TRBJ2-7|-
TGTGCCAGCAGCCACCCGGGGTCCTACGAGCAGTACTTC
CASSHPGSYEQYF
>15|TRBD1|TRBV27|TRBJ2-6|few
TGTGCCAGCACTCGACAGGGGAGAGGGGCCAACGTCCTGACTTTC
CASTRQGRGANVLTF
>12|-|TRBV30|TRBJ1-6|-
TGTGCCCACGCCAGGGGAAATTCACCCCTCCACTTT
CAHARGNSPLHF
>13|-|TRBV7-2|TRBJ1-4|-
TGTGCCAGCAGCTTTGTAGCCGGTGAAAAACTGTTTTTT
CASSFVAGEKLFF